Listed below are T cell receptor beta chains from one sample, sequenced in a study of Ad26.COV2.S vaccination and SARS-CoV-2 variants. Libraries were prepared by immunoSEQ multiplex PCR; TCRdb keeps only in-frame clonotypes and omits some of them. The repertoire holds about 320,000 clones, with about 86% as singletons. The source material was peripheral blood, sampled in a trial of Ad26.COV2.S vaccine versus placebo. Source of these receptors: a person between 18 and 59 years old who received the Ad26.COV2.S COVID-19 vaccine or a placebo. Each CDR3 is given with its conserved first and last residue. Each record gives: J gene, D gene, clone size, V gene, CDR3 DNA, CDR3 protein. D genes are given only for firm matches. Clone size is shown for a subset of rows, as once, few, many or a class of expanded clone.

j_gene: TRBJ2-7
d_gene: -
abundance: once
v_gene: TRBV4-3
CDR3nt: TGCGCCAGCAGCCAAGAGCCGGGACACTACGAGCAGTACTTC
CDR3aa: CASSQEPGHYEQYF

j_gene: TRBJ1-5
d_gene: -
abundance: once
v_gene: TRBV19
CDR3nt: TGTGCCAGTAGTATTGTTCAGGGCGCTCAGCCCCAGCATTTT
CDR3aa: CASSIVQGAQPQHF

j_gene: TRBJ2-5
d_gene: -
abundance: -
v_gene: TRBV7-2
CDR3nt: TGTGCCAGCAGCGGGGGATACGATTGGCGGGCCCAGTACTTC
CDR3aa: CASSGGYDWRAQYF

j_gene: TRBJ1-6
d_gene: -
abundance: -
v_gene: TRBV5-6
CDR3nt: TGTGCCAGCAGCTCACGACAAGCGGGTTCACCCCTCCACTTT
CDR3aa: CASSSRQAGSPLHF

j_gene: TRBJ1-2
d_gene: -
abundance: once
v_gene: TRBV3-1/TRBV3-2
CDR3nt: TGTGCCAGCAGCCAGGGGTCGTCCAACTATGGCTACACCTTC
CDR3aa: CASSQGSSNYGYTF

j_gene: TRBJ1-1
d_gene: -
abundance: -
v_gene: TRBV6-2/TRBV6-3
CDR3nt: TGTGCCAGCAGCCGAGGACTCGCTGAAGCTTTCTTT
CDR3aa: CASSRGLAEAFF

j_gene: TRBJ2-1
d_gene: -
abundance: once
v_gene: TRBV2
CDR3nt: TGTGCCAGCAGTAACCACAGGGTCGCTGGAGGTATCAATGAGCAGTTCTTC
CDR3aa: CASSNHRVAGGINEQFF

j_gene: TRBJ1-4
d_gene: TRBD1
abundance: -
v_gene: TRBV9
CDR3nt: TGTGCCAGCAGCCCGACAGGGGGCAATGAAAAACTGTTTTTT
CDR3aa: CASSPTGGNEKLFF

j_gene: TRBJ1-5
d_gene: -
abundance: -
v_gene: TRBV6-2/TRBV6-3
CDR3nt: TGTGCCAGCAGCCCGAATCGGTCGGGGACCAGTAGCAATCAGCCCCAGCATTTT
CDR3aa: CASSPNRSGTSSNQPQHF

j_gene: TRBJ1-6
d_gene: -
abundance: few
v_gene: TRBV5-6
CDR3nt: TGTGCCAGCAGCTTGGGACAGAGAAATTCACCCCTCCACTTT
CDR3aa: CASSLGQRNSPLHF

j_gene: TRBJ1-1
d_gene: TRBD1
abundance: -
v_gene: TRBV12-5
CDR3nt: TGTGCTAGTGGTTCCTTCCTGGACAGGATGAACACTGAAGCTTTCTTT
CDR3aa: CASGSFLDRMNTEAFF

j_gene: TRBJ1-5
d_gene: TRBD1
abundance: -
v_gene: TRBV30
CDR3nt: TGTGCCTACGGTCAGGGGGCATGGCAGCCCCAGCATTTT
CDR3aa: CAYGQGAWQPQHF

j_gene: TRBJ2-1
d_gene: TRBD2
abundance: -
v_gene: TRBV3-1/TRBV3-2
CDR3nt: TGTGCCAGCAGCCCCCTAGCGGGGGGGGTGGATGAGCAGTTCTTC
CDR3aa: CASSPLAGGVDEQFF

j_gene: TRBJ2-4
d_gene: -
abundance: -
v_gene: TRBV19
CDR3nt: TGTGCCAGTAGTGTGACCAGGGGCGGCATTCAGTACTTC
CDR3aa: CASSVTRGGIQYF

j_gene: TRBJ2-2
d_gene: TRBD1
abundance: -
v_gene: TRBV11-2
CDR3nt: TGTGCCAGCAGCTTAGGACAGGGGTGGCCCGGGGAGCTGTTTTTT
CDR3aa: CASSLGQGWPGELFF

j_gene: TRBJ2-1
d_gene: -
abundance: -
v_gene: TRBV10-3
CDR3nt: TGTGCCATCAGCTCTACTAGCCACGAATACTACAATGAGCAGTTCTTC
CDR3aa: CAISSTSHEYYNEQFF

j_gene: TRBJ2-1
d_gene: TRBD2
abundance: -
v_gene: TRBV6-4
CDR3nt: TGTGCCAGCAGCGGGGGACTAGCGGGGGATGAGCAGTTCTTC
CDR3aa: CASSGGLAGDEQFF

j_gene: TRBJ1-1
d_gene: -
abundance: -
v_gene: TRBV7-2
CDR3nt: TGTGCCAGCAGCCAAGGTGGGGGTAGGGTCACTGAAGCTTTCTTT
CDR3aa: CASSQGGGRVTEAFF

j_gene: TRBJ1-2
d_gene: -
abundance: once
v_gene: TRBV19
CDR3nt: TGTGCCAGTACCTCGAATTCCCATGAGAATGGCTACACCTTC
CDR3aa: CASTSNSHENGYTF

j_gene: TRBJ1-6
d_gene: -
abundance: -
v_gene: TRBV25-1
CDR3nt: TGTGCCAGCAGGGGGACACCCTATAATTCACCCCTCCACTTT
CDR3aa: CASRGTPYNSPLHF

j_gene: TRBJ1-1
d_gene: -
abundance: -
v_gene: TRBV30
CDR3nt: TGTGCCTGGAGGTTAGGGGTGACTGAAGCTTTCTTT
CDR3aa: CAWRLGVTEAFF

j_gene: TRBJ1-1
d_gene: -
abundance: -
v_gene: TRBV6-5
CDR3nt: TGTGCCAGCAGCCGGGGAAGGGGGGCTGAGGAAGCTTTCTTT
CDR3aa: CASSRGRGAEEAFF

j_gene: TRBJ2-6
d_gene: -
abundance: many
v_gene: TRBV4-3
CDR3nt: TGCGCCAGCAGCCAACATGACGGGAGCGGGGCCAACGTCCTGACTTTC
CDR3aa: CASSQHDGSGANVLTF

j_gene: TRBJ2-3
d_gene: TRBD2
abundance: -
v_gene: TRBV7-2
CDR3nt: TGTGCCAGCACCCCACGGGCGGGGGGCGGAGATACGCAGTATTTT
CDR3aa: CASTPRAGGGDTQYF

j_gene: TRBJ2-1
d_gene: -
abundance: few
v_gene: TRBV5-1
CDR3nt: TGCGCCAGCAGCTTGGTTGGAGGGCAGCAGTTCTTC
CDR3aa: CASSLVGGQQFF

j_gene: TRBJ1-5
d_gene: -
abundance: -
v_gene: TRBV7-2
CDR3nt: TGTGCCAGTTCGGTTGGCAATCAGCCCCAGCATTTT
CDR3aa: CASSVGNQPQHF

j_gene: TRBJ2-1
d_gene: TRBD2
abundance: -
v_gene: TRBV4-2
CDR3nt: TGTGCCAGCAGCCAAGTAACTAGCGGGGGTACAAGGGAGCAGTTCTTC
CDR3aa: CASSQVTSGGTREQFF

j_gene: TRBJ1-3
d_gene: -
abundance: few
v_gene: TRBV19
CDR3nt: TGTGCCAGTAGTTCCGTCCCGCGCCACACCATATATTTT
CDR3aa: CASSSVPRHTIYF

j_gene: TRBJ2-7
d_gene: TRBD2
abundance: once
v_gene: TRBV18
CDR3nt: TGTGCCAGCTCGCTCAACACCTATGGGACTAGCGGTGTTTTGGAGCAGTACTTC
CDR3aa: CASSLNTYGTSGVLEQYF

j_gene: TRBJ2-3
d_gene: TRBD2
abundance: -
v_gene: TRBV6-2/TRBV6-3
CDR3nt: TGTGCCAGCAGTCCCGAGCGGGGGATGTTAACAGATACGCAGTATTTT
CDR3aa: CASSPERGMLTDTQYF

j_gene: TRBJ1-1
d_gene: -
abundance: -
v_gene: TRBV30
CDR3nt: TGTGCCTGGAGGACGGGATTTAACACTGAAGCTTTCTTT
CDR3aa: CAWRTGFNTEAFF